These 26 T cell receptor beta chains came from one sample sequenced in a study of shared T cell receptors in the human thymus. Method: immunoSEQ multiplex PCR; TCRdb's copy keeps in-frame clones and lacks some. The sample carries some 720,000 clones, roughly 90% recorded once. This sample was also put to use in a study of human thymus T cells.

Source material: thymocytes. The receptors shown here come from a boy less than two years old with a congenital heart defect.

The rearrangement uses TRBV27 and TRBJ1-3; 11 bases are shared with TRBD1. Germline loops: CDR1 MNHEY, CDR2 SMNVEV (reference sequence). V lost 6 bases and J lost 7; bases outside the gene matches: 5. This CDR3 is 14 amino acids long. This CDR3 reads CASSPDRGHNTIYF. DNA for the CDR3: TGTGCCAGCAGCCCGGACAGGGGGCATAACACCATATATTTT.

V gene TRBV9 combines with J gene TRBJ1-3; TRBD1 agrees at 8 bases. Germline V CDR1 and CDR2: SGDLS, YYNGEE. J was trimmed by 1 base and V by 3 bases; bases with no gene match: 9. This CDR3 contains 17 residues. The CDR3 loop reads CASSGLYRGESGNTIYF. The CDR3 nucleotides read TGTGCCAGCAGCGGATTGTACAGGGGGGAATCTGGAAACACCATATATTTT.

The chain is built from TRBV5-4 and TRBJ1-3; tentatively, D is TRBD1 (5 bases). Trimming shortened V by 0 bases and J by 2 bases, and 9 bases separated the two germline ends. Germline V gene lookup returns CDR1 SGHNT and CDR2 YYREEE (reference sequence). This CDR3 has 15 amino acids. The chain's CDR3 is CASSLDGGTGNTIYF. The CDR3 bases are TGTGCCAGCAGCTTGGACGGGGGGACTGGAAACACCATATATTTT.

This CDR3 reads CASGKEGRTEAFF. The CDR3 bases are TGTGCCAGCGGGAAGGAGGGGAGGACTGAAGCTTTCTTT. The rearrangement joins TRBV6-1 to TRBJ1-1; TRBD1 is a possible D gene (5 bases). V was clipped by 8 bases and J by 5 bases, with 15 bases between them. Germline loops: CDR1 MNHNS, CDR2 SASEGT. The CDR3 totals 13 residues.

This rearrangement joins TRBV28 to TRBJ1-4, with D possibly matching TRBD1 (5 bases). The CDR3 runs 14 residues. The V and J ends lost 3 bases and 8 bases respectively, with 13 bases between them. Looked up from germline, CDR1 is MDHEN and CDR2 is SYDVKM. Written as DNA, the CDR3 is TGTGCCAGCAGTTTCCGGGGAGGGGTGGAAAAACTGTTTTTT. It codes for CASSFRGGVEKLFF.

The chain employs TRBV11-3 and TRBJ2-3, with 12 positions matching TRBD2. Germline V gene lookup returns CDR1 SGHNT and CDR2 YENEEA. The CDR3 contains 17 residues. The V and J ends lost 3 bases and 5 bases, in that order; junction bases with no gene match: 9. The CDR3 bases are TGTGCCAGCAGCTTGTCGACTAGCGGGAGTAGTGAAGATACGCAGTATTTT. Protein sequence: CASSLSTSGSSEDTQYF. Complete variable domain (other parts from reference TRBV11-3 and TRBJ2-3): EAGVVQSPRYKIIEKKQPVAFWCNPISGHNTLYWYLQNLGQGPELLIRYENEEAVDDSQLPKDRFSAERLKGVDSTLKIQPAELGDSAVYLCASSLSTSGSSEDTQYFGPGTRLTVL.

This clone is a singleton in its sample. V and J are TRBV29-1 and TRBJ2-2; 8 bases are a match to TRBD2. The trim removed 5 bases at V and 0 bases at J, leaving 5 bases unmatched. CDR1 is SQVTM, CDR2 ANQGSEA, per germline. CDR3 length: 15 residues. The CDR3 reads CSVTSGSPNTGELFF. CDR3 coding DNA: TGCAGCGTTACCAGCGGGAGCCCGAACACCGGGGAGCTGTTTTTT.

This clone was found once. The rearrangement joins TRBV15 to TRBJ2-7; 7 bases fit TRBD2. J lost 0 bases, V lost 0 bases, and 8 bases had no gene match. The CDR3 is 17 residues long. Germline assignment: CDR1 LNHNV and CDR2 YYDKDF (reference sequence). CDR3 coding DNA: TGTGCCACCAGCAGAGATAGGGCGGGAGCCCTCTCCTACGAGCAGTACTTC. Translated: CATSRDRAGALSYEQYF.

The rearrangement links TRBV7-8 to TRBJ1-2, with TRBD1 identical over 7 bases. CDR3 length: 15 amino acids. Germline loops: CDR1 SGHVS, CDR2 FQNEAQ. With 1 base clipped from V and 8 bases from J, the junction kept 10 bases outside the gene matches. The CDR3 loop is CASSLVALQGRGYTF. CDR3 nucleotide sequence: TGTGCCAGCAGCTTAGTAGCCCTACAGGGGCGAGGCTACACCTTC.

The chain is built from TRBV2 and TRBJ2-5, with 8 positions matching TRBD1. This CDR3 comprises 13 residues. Trimming at V came to 11 bases and at J to 5 bases, leaving 10 bases not matched to a gene. Germline CDR1 is SNHLY and CDR2 is FYNNEI. CDR3 DNA sequence: TGTGCCGGGGGACAGGTTCCGAAGGAGACCCAGTACTTC. Translation gives CAGGQVPKETQYF.

This clone showed up just once. The chain is built from TRBV12-5 and TRBJ2-7, with 7 nucleotides matching TRBD1. The trim removed 7 bases at V and 3 bases at J, leaving 9 bases unmatched. Germline V gene sequence: CDR1 LGHNT, CDR2 FRNRAP. This CDR3 contains 14 residues. The DNA of the CDR3 is TGTGCTAGTGCCCCCGACAGGGTGTACTACGAGCAGTACTTC. This codes for CASAPDRVYYEQYF.

The chain carries TRBV2 and TRBJ2-7; tentatively, D is TRBD2 (6 bases). The CDR3 totals 13 residues. CDR1 and CDR2 (germline): SNHLY, FYNNEI. The germline V and J ends were trimmed by 6 bases and 1 base, with 10 bases remaining between them. The CDR3 sequence: CASRERASYEQYF. The CDR3 nucleotides read TGTGCCAGCAGGGAGCGGGCGTCCTACGAGCAGTACTTC.

The chain couples TRBV5-1 to TRBJ2-3, with 7 bases identical to TRBD2. V dropped 4 bases and J dropped 4; count of bases not matched to a gene: 12. This CDR3 comprises 16 residues. CDR1 is SGHRS and CDR2 is YFSETQ in the germline V gene. This CDR3 is CASSPQGGSIADTQYF. In DNA, the CDR3 is TGCGCCAGCAGCCCGCAGGGCGGGAGTATCGCAGATACGCAGTATTTT.

This chain joins TRBV5-1 and TRBJ2-7, with D possibly TRBD2 on 5 matching bases. The CDR3 is 17 residues long. Looked up from germline, CDR1 is SGHRS and CDR2 is YFSETQ. V was pared by 1 base and J by 0 bases, with 17 bases between. CDR3 sequence: CASSLSLGLRSSYEQYF. The CDR3 DNA reads TGCGCCAGCAGCTTGAGTCTCGGACTGAGGAGCTCCTACGAGCAGTACTTC.

The chain has TRBV18 and TRBJ2-7, with TRBD1 identical over 8 bases. Losses at the gene ends were 2 bases for V and 4 bases for J; bases not matched to a gene: 4. CDR3 length: 14 residues. Germline V gene data show CDR1 as KGHSH and CDR2 as LQKENI. CDR3 DNA: TGTGCCAGCTCACCAGGCAGGGGGCGGTACGAGCAGTACTTC. Amino acids: CASSPGRGRYEQYF. The full variable domain, in which reference TRBV18 and TRBJ2-7 provide the parts outside the CDR3, is NAGVMQNPRHLVRRRGQEARLRCSPMKGHSHVYWYRQLPEEGLKFMVYLQKENIIDESGMPKERFSAEFPKEGPSILRIQQVVRGDSAAYFCASSPGRGRYEQYFGPGTRLTVT.

This sequence joins TRBV5-4 and TRBJ2-5, with 10 bases identical to TRBD2. V shed 4 bases and J 0 bases; nucleotides not matched to a gene: 6. Per germline, CDR1 SGHNT and CDR2 YYREEE (reference sequence). The CDR3 is 16 residues long. The CDR3 region has the DNA TGTGCCAGCAGCCGGACTAGCGGAACGTACCAAGAGACCCAGTACTTC. This sequence encodes CASSRTSGTYQETQYF.

The chain recombines TRBV15 with TRBJ1-2; TRBD1 matches 9 bases. The germline V gene has CDR1 LNHNV and CDR2 YYDKDF (reference sequence). The CDR3 covers 18 residues. J gave up 5 bases and V 3 bases, and 16 bases lay outside the gene matches. The CDR3 loop is CATSRAKTGQGTLYGYTF. The CDR3 nucleotides read TGTGCCACCAGCAGGGCCAAGACGGGACAGGGAACATTATATGGCTACACCTTC.

This chain joins TRBV15 and TRBJ2-7; 13 nucleotides align to TRBD2. This CDR3 is 17 amino acids long. CDR1 and CDR2 from the germline V gene are LNHNV and YYDKDF (reference sequence). The trim removed 3 bases at V and 4 bases at J, leaving 9 bases unmatched. CDR3 loop: CATSSTIGLAGEYEQYF. CDR3 nucleotides: TGTGCCACCAGCAGTACTATCGGACTAGCGGGAGAATACGAGCAGTACTTC.

The gene calls are TRBV10-3 and TRBJ1-1, with 7 bases identical to TRBD1. This CDR3 has 16 amino acids. Germline V gene data show CDR1 as ENHRY and CDR2 as SYGVKD. Trimming cost V 4 bases and J 3 bases; bases outside gene matches: 11. Written as DNA, the CDR3 is TGTGCCATCAGTGCCAACAGGGGCCCTCCGGACACTGAAGCTTTCTTT. As protein: CAISANRGPPDTEAFF.

V usage is TRBV28 and J usage is TRBJ2-1, with 12 bases that match TRBD2. Germline-derived CDR1 and CDR2 are MDHEN and SYDVKM. After removal of 3 bases from V and 8 bases from J, the junction contained 2 bases not matched to a gene. This CDR3 comprises 14 residues. Here the CDR3 reads CASSLGLAGDEQFF. The CDR3 DNA reads as TGTGCCAGCAGTTTGGGACTAGCGGGCGATGAGCAGTTCTTC.

The V call is TRBV11-1, the J call TRBJ2-7, with TRBD1 matching 7 bases. The CDR3 contains 13 residues. V was pared by 6 bases and J by 2 bases, with 4 bases of the junction left unmatched. Germline loops: CDR1 SGHAT, CDR2 FQDESV (reference sequence). CDR3 nucleotide sequence: TGTGCCAGCAGACGGGACAGCCCCTACGAGCAGTACTTC. It is translated as CASRRDSPYEQYF.

This rearrangement joins TRBV28 to TRBJ2-1, with unresolved D. V was cut by 6 bases and J by 0 bases, with 12 bases left in between. Germline V CDR1 and CDR2: MDHEN, SYDVKM. The CDR3 sequence is 15 residues long. The CDR3 is CASRLTPHSYNEQFF. The CDR3 DNA follows: TGTGCCAGCAGACTGACACCTCACTCCTACAATGAGCAGTTCTTC.

There are a few counts of this clone. The CDR3: CASSYFSGVGNTIYF. The DNA for the CDR3 is TGTGCCAGCAGTTACTTTTCAGGGGTCGGTAACACCATATATTTT. This chain uses TRBV6-6 with TRBJ1-3, with a tentative D call TRBD1 (6 bases). V lost 1 base and J 7 bases, leaving 14 bases between the germline ends. Per germline, CDR1 MNHNY and CDR2 SVGAGI (reference sequence). This CDR3 has 15 residues.

The chain carries TRBV14 and TRBJ2-1, with TRBD1 identical over 7 bases. Germline trimming cut 4 bases from V and 4 bases from J; bases unmatched to any gene: 7. CDR1 SGHDN and CDR2 FVKESK come from the germline V gene. This CDR3 region has 15 residues. CDR3 protein: CASSLPGQNYNEQFF. The DNA of the CDR3 is TGTGCCAGCAGCCTTCCGGGACAGAATTACAATGAGCAGTTCTTC.

The rearrangement links TRBV6-8 to TRBJ2-6, with TRBD1 matching over 10 bases. CDR3 length equals 16 residues. Germline CDR1 and CDR2: MNHGY and SAAAGT. Trimming took 7 bases from V and 1 from J; bases not matched to a gene: 4. This CDR3 is CASKPGQGSGANVLTF. The CDR3 DNA follows: TGTGCCAGCAAACCGGGACAGGGGTCTGGGGCCAACGTCCTGACTTTC.

V usage is TRBV10-3 and J usage is TRBJ2-7; D is possibly TRBD2 (6 bases). The germline gives CDR1 ENHRY, CDR2 SYGVKD. Trimming left V 2 bases short and J 2 bases short, with 13 bases between. The CDR3 covers 15 residues. The chain's CDR3 is CAISEGGILAYEQYF. As DNA, the CDR3 is TGTGCCATCAGTGAGGGGGGGATACTGGCCTACGAGCAGTACTTC.